This T cell receptor (beta chain) is drawn from a study of cytomegalovirus exposure and HLA in healthy donors. This PCR relied on a set of 60 Vbeta primers and 13 Jbeta primers. Only in-frame clones appear in the TCRdb table, and some are missing; sequencing was by immunoSEQ multiplex PCR. The sample contains fewer than 150,000 clones, 70% to 85% of which appear only once. The V and J ends lost 2 bases and 4 bases, in that order; junction bases with no gene match: 3. CDR1 SGHRS and CDR2 YFSETQ come from the germline V gene. This CDR3 comprises 13 residues. Sampled while nominally healthy, donors likely had unrecorded immune exposures.

This sequence originates from a male donor in good health and CMV-seronegative. This chain uses TRBV5-1 with TRBJ2-7; 7 nucleotides line up with TRBD2. Sequencing used PBMCs. CDR3 in DNA: TGCGCCAGCAGCTTAGCTAGCGGTTACGAGCAGTACTTC. Amino acid sequence: CASSLASGYEQYF.